Below, 32 T cell receptor beta chains from the same sample are listed, as sequenced in a study of cytomegalovirus exposure and HLA in healthy donors. PCR primers comprised 60 Vbeta and 13 Jbeta primers. The method was immunoSEQ multiplex PCR; TCRdb's version includes in-frame clones alone and lacks a portion of them. The sample carries 150,000 to 200,000 clones, around 81% recorded once. Sequenced material: PBMCs. Receptors were obtained from a man between 18 and 35 years old in good health and CMV-seronegative.

The V and J genes are TRBV7-8 and TRBJ1-1; D is unclear. The CDR3 covers 17 residues. Per the germline V gene, CDR1 is SGHVS and CDR2 is FQNEAQ. Trimming took 5 bases from V and 0 from J, leaving 19 bases between them. The CDR3 bases are TGTGCCAGCAGCCCCGGTTGGGAGGCGTACATGAACACTGAAGCTTTCTTT. Translation: CASSPGWEAYMNTEAFF.

The chain links TRBV7-2 to TRBJ1-4; a weak D match, TRBD1 (5 bases). The germline V gene encodes CDR1 SGHTA and CDR2 FQGNSA. Trimming took 3 bases from V and 0 from J, leaving 11 bases between them. This CDR3 comprises 16 residues. CDR3 residues: CASSLAGGATNEKLFF. Here the CDR3 DNA reads TGTGCCAGCAGCTTGGCCGGGGGTGCAACTAATGAAAAACTGTTTTTT.

The rearrangement uses TRBV28 and TRBJ1-4, with 7 bases matching TRBD1. V lost 3 bases, J lost 6 bases, and 7 bases stayed unmatched. Germline CDR1 reads MDHEN; CDR2 reads SYDVKM. This CDR3 contains 15 residues. In nucleotides, the CDR3 is TGTGCCAGCAGTTTTTCGGGACAGTTTTATGAAAAACTGTTTTTT. It translates to CASSFSGQFYEKLFF.

The CDR3 reads CASSPPGLRLNEQFF. The CDR3 coding sequence is TGTGCCAGCAGTCCCCCGGGACTGAGACTTAATGAGCAGTTCTTC. The J gene is TRBJ2-1, the V gene TRBV28, with D tentatively TRBD2 (6 bases). The CDR3 has 15 amino acids. V lost 5 bases and J lost 7, with 18 bases in between. CDR1 is MDHEN, CDR2 SYDVKM, per germline. The entire variable domain, with the rest obtained from reference TRBV28 and TRBJ2-1, is as follows: DVKVTQSSRYLVKRTGEKVFLECVQDMDHENMFWYRQDPGLGLRLIYFSYDVKMKEKGDIPEGYSVSREKKERFSLILESASTNQTSMYLCASSPPGLRLNEQFFGPGTRLTVL.

This clone has only a few counts. The V call is TRBV7-2, the J call TRBJ2-1; 13 bases align to TRBD2. V lost 2 bases to trimming and J lost 8 bases; unmatched junction nucleotides: 6. The length of the CDR3 is 16 residues. Germline loops: CDR1 SGHTA, CDR2 FQGNSA. This chain's CDR3 is CASSLSRLAGGYEQFF. As DNA, the CDR3 is TGTGCCAGCAGCTTATCGAGACTAGCGGGGGGCTATGAGCAGTTCTTC.

This clone was picked up a small number of times. J is TRBJ2-1 and V is TRBV7-2; D possibly corresponds to TRBD1 (5 bases). With 6 bases removed from V and 9 bases from J, the gap between germline ends came to 15 bases. The CDR3 consists of 13 residues. Germline V gives CDR1 SGHTA, CDR2 FQGNSA. CDR3 sequence reads: CASRPLGASEQFF. CDR3 sequence (DNA): TGTGCCAGCAGGCCATTAGGGGCCAGTGAGCAGTTCTTC.

A note on this clone: Germline is not matched at one junction end, which may reflect a read error. The chain combines TRBV4-2 with TRBJ2-5, with TRBD1 as a possible D gene (6 bases). The CDR3 contains 14 residues. Germline values: CDR1 LGHNA, CDR2 YNFKEQ. The DNA for the CDR3 is TGTGCCAGCAGCAGGGGGAACGGGCAAGAGCCCCAGTACTTC. Its translation is CASSRGNGQEPQYF.

The chain is built from TRBV7-2 and TRBJ2-3; a possible D gene is TRBD2 (5 bases). Germline V gene lookup returns CDR1 SGHTA and CDR2 FQGNSA. The CDR3 runs 12 residues. V was shortened by 6 bases and J by 2 bases, with 6 bases between the two germline ends. The CDR3 is CASSRDTDTQYF. The CDR3 DNA sequence: TGTGCCAGCAGTCGGGACACAGATACGCAGTATTTT.

The CDR3 spells CATSRVYRSSYNSPLHF. The CDR3 nucleotides read TGTGCCACCAGCAGAGTGTACAGGAGCTCCTATAATTCACCCCTCCACTTT. This rearrangement joins TRBV15 to TRBJ1-6; a weak D match, TRBD1 (5 bases). The CDR3 covers 17 residues. V lost 1 base to trimming and J lost 0 bases, with 10 bases between them. Germline V gene sequence: CDR1 LNHNV, CDR2 YYDKDF (reference sequence).

The chain joins TRBV7-3 to TRBJ2-7; 13 bases line up with TRBD2. Germline-derived CDR1 and CDR2 are SGHTA and FQGTGA. Trimming cost V 1 base and J 3 bases; bases outside gene matches: 12. The CDR3 has 19 residues. CDR3 residues: CASSLMTVWTSGSLYEQYF. DNA for the CDR3: TGTGCCAGCAGCTTAATGACGGTTTGGACTAGCGGGAGCCTCTACGAGCAGTACTTC. Based on the CDR3 plus reference TRBV7-3 and TRBJ2-7, the full variable domain is GAGVSQTPSNKVTEKGKYVELRCDPISGHTALYWYRQSLGQGPEFLIYFQGTGAADDSGLPNDRFFAVRPEGSVSTLKIQRTERGDSAVYLCASSLMTVWTSGSLYEQYFGPGTRLTVT.

The chain carries TRBV6-6 and TRBJ1-4; no clear D gene. The CDR3 loop spans 13 amino acids. Trimming removed 6 bases at V and 5 bases at J, with 10 bases between. Looked up from germline, CDR1 is MNHNY and CDR2 is SVGAGI (reference sequence). The DNA for the CDR3 is TGTGCCAGCAGACCGGGGATAAATGAAAAACTGTTTTTT. Residues: CASRPGINEKLFF.

The chain uses TRBV5-1 and TRBJ2-1; 14 bases fit TRBD2. After removal of 4 bases from V and 4 bases from J, the junction contained 7 bases not matched to a gene. Germline V gene sequence: CDR1 SGHRS, CDR2 YFSETQ. The CDR3 is 17 residues long. This chain's CDR3 is CASSPRTSGRWYNEQFF. CDR3 coding DNA: TGCGCCAGCAGCCCCCGGACTAGCGGGAGGTGGTACAATGAGCAGTTCTTC.

The chain carries TRBV18 and TRBJ2-2, with 7 bases identical to TRBD1. The trim removed 3 bases at V and 6 bases at J, leaving 10 bases unmatched. The CDR3 sequence is 16 residues long. CDR1 and CDR2 (germline): KGHSH, LQKENI. CDR3 sequence: CASSPRGGQGAGELFF. In DNA, the CDR3 is TGTGCCAGCTCACCGAGAGGGGGCCAAGGGGCCGGGGAGCTGTTTTTT.

V is TRBV28 and J is TRBJ1-5, with 7 positions matching TRBD1. The germline V gene has CDR1 MDHEN and CDR2 SYDVKM. The CDR3 is 17 residues long. J was trimmed by 2 bases and V by 4 bases; bases with no gene match: 11. The CDR3 DNA reads TGTGCCAGCAGTTCCCCCCCGACAGGGTATCGCAATCAGCCCCAGCATTTT. It encodes CASSSPPTGYRNQPQHF.

The CDR3 DNA follows: TGTGCCAGCTCACCCTCCGGGGGGTTTGCAGCTTTCTTT. This gives the protein CASSPSGGFAAFF. The chain joins TRBV18 to TRBJ1-1; D may be TRBD1 (5 bases). The CDR3 spans 13 residues. Trimming left V 3 bases short and J 10 bases short, with 15 bases between. Germline V gene lookup returns CDR1 KGHSH and CDR2 LQKENI.

The chain joins TRBV2 to TRBJ2-5; TRBD2 aligns across 13 bases. The J segment lost 2 bases and the V segment lost 3 bases, leaving 3 bases of the junction unmatched. The CDR3 totals 16 residues. CDR1 is SNHLY, CDR2 FYNNEI, per germline. DNA of the CDR3: TGTGCCAGCAGTGACCGACTAGCGGGGGGTCAAGAGACCCAGTACTTC. Encoded protein: CASSDRLAGGQETQYF.

The chain uses TRBV21-1 and TRBJ1-1. TRBV21-1 is reported as a pseudogene. The CDR3 has 18 amino acids. The CDR3 DNA follows: TGTGCCAGCAGCACTAGTGCCCGGACTCGCAGCATGAACACTGAAGCTTTCTTT. It translates to CASSTSARTRSMNTEAFF.

The chain recombines TRBV2 with TRBJ2-5; D unresolved. Germline V gene lookup returns CDR1 SNHLY and CDR2 FYNNEI. The CDR3 spans 11 residues. The V end was cut by 5 bases, the J end by 5 bases, with 6 bases between. CDR3 DNA sequence: TGTGCCAGCAGTCCCCTGGAGACCCAGTACTTC. Protein sequence: CASSPLETQYF.

This clone was detected a few times. The chain employs TRBV28 and TRBJ2-3; 10 bases line up with TRBD2. The CDR3 contains 15 residues. Germline values: CDR1 MDHEN, CDR2 SYDVKM. V was clipped by 5 bases and J by 5 bases; unmatched bases: 7. The CDR3 DNA sequence: TGTGCCAGCAGTCCTAGCGGGAGAAGAGGAGATACGCAGTATTTT. Amino acids: CASSPSGRRGDTQYF.

The CDR3 protein is CASSQRGQAFREQYF. The CDR3 coding sequence is TGCGCCAGCAGCCAAAGGGGACAGGCGTTCAGGGAGCAGTACTTC. The chain links TRBV4-1 to TRBJ2-7, with 8 nucleotides matching TRBD1. V gave up 2 bases and J gave up 7 bases; unmatched junction bases: 10. This CDR3 is 15 amino acids long. The germline gives CDR1 MGHRA, CDR2 YSYEKL.

Worth noting for this clone: At the DNA level, this CDR3 is encoded by other sequences in the same sample as well. The chain links TRBV10-3 to TRBJ2-1; 7 bases are a match to TRBD1. This CDR3 spans 14 amino acids. CDR1 and CDR2 from the germline V gene are ENHRY and SYGVKD. V was pared by 5 bases and J by 5 bases, with 6 bases of the junction left unmatched. The CDR3, as DNA: TGTGCCATCAGTACCGGGACAGATAACAATGAGCAGTTCTTC. This translates into CAISTGTDNNEQFF.

This CDR3 is CASSAKETQYF. The CDR3 region has the DNA TGTGCCAGCAGTGCTAAAGAGACCCAGTACTTC. The rearrangement links TRBV6-5 to TRBJ2-5, with no clear D. Trimming pared 5 bases from V and 3 bases from J, leaving 4 bases between. There are 11 residues in the CDR3. Germline V lookup: CDR1 MNHEY, CDR2 SVGAGI.

The CDR3 nucleotides read TGCGCCAGCAGCCACGTGGTGGGGGCTACCTACGAGCAGTACTTC. This codes for CASSHVVGATYEQYF. The chain links TRBV4-1 to TRBJ2-7; possible D gene TRBD1, 6 bases. Between the trimmed V and J ends, which lost 3 bases and 2 bases, there was a span of 14 bases. The CDR3 spans 15 residues. Germline CDR1 and CDR2: MGHRA and YSYEKL.

This clone was detected a few times. An end of the junction differs from the germline gene, which may be a read error. The chain couples TRBV7-7 to TRBJ2-5; TRBD2 is a possible D gene (7 bases). Germline V gene data show CDR1 as SSHAT and CDR2 as FNYEAQ (reference sequence). This CDR3 contains 15 residues. The CDR3 is CASSLGGGARETQYF. As DNA, the CDR3 is TGTGCTAGCAGCTTAGGTGGGGGGGCCCGGGAGACCCAGTACTTC.

The chain uses TRBV10-3 and TRBJ1-1; tentative D call: TRBD1 (5 bases). The V end was cut by 9 bases, the J end by 1 base, with 15 bases between. The CDR3 runs 14 residues. Germline CDR1 is ENHRY and CDR2 is SYGVKD. This CDR3 reads CAIQQGRGNTEAFF. CDR3 bases: TGTGCCATACAGCAGGGTCGAGGGAACACTGAAGCTTTCTTT.

To note about this clone: The sample carries other DNA sequences with the same CDR3. The J gene is TRBJ1-1, the V gene TRBV19, with a weak D call TRBD1 (5 bases). The ends were cut back, 5 bases at V and 4 bases at J, with 5 bases in the middle. Germline-derived CDR1 and CDR2 are LNHDA and SQIVND (reference sequence). CDR3 length: 11 residues. The CDR3 is CASSQGTEAFF. DNA for the CDR3: TGTGCCAGTAGTCAGGGCACTGAAGCTTTCTTT.

The J gene is TRBJ2-1, the V gene TRBV11-2; TRBD2 matches at 7 bases. J lost 7 bases, V lost 7 bases, and 13 bases had no gene match. This CDR3 is 15 amino acids long. Germline V gene lookup returns CDR1 SGHAT and CDR2 FQNNGV. CDR3 residues: CASIIERGSRNEQFF. In DNA form, the CDR3 reads TGTGCCAGCATTATAGAACGCGGGAGTAGGAATGAGCAGTTCTTC.

The rearrangement joins TRBV21-1 to TRBJ2-6; the tabulated D call, TRBD2, remains unverified against the DNA. TRBV21-1 is annotated as a pseudogene. This CDR3 has 11 amino acids. The CDR3: CASIPSNVLTF. In nucleotides, the CDR3 is TGTGCCAGCATCCCTTCCAACGTCCTGACTTTC.

This chain joins TRBV19 and TRBJ2-1; the match to TRBD2 covers 8 bases. CDR1 is LNHDA, CDR2 SQIVND, per germline (reference sequence). V lost 4 bases to trimming and J lost 1 base; unmatched junction nucleotides: 6. The CDR3 runs to 16 residues. The CDR3 nucleotides are TGTGCCAGTAGTAAGTTTGGCGGGGGGTCCTACAATGAGCAGTTCTTC. Its protein product is CASSKFGGGSYNEQFF.

The V and J genes are TRBV12-1 and TRBJ2-1; whether TRBD1, the table's D call, matches the DNA was not checked. TRBV12-1 is a pseudogene segment. The CDR3 is 16 residues long. Written as DNA, the CDR3 is TGTGCCAGCAGCTCTGGGACACCACCGCCCGACAATGAGCAGTTCTTC. This codes for CASSSGTPPPDNEQFF.

The rearrangement uses TRBV18 and TRBJ2-7, with D possibly TRBD2 on 6 matching bases. Trimming took off 0 bases at V and 0 bases at J, with 6 bases between the two ends. There are 14 residues in the CDR3. Germline CDR1 KGHSH, CDR2 LQKENI. CDR3 amino acids: CASSPPEGSYEQYF. In DNA, the CDR3 is TGTGCCAGCTCACCACCGGAGGGCTCCTACGAGCAGTACTTC.

The V gene is TRBV11-2, the J gene TRBJ2-7; TRBD1 matches at 9 bases. CDR1 is SGHAT, CDR2 FQNNGV, per germline. V was pared by 5 bases and J by 3 bases, with 5 bases of the junction left unmatched. There are 14 residues in the CDR3. The DNA for the CDR3 is TGTGCCAGCAGCAACAGGGGGCAGGGCTACGAGCAGTACTTC. It yields the protein CASSNRGQGYEQYF. The variable domain in full, with the rest retrieved from reference TRBV11-2 and TRBJ2-7, is EAGVAQSPRYKIIEKRQSVAFWCNPISGHATLYWYQQILGQGPKLLIQFQNNGVVDDSQLPKDRFSAERLKGVDSTLKIQPAKLEDSAVYLCASSNRGQGYEQYFGPGTRLTVT.